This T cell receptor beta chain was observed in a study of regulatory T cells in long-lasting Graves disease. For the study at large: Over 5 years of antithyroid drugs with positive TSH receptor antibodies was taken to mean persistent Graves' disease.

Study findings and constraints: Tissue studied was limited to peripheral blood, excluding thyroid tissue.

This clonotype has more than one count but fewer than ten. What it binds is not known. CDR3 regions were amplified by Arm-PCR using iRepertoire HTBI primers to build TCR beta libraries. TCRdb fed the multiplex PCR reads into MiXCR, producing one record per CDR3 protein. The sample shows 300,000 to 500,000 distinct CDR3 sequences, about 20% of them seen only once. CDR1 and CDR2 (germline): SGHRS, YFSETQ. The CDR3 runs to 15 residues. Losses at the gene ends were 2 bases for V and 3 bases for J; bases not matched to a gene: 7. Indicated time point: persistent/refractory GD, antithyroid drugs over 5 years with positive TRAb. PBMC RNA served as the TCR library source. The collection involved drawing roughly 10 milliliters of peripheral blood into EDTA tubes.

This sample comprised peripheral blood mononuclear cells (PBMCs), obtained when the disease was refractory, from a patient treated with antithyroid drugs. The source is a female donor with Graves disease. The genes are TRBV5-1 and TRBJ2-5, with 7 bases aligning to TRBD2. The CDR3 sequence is CASSFGVAGEETQYF. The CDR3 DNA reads TGCGCCAGCAGCTTTGGGGTAGCGGGTGAAGAGACCCAGTACTTC.